This T cell receptor (beta chain) was identified during a study of cytomegalovirus exposure and HLA in healthy donors. Study-wide findings and caveats: Investigators reported fewer than 200 TCR beta chains as tied to cytomegalovirus. While the bulk of TCR sequences proved rare, some public TCRs turned up in many donors. In vitro data verified three CMV-associated chains as specific for CMV antigens.

Germline CDR1 is SEHNR and CDR2 is FQNEAQ (reference sequence). This CDR3 has 14 amino acids. Trimming pared 5 bases from V and 7 bases from J, leaving 14 bases between. To note about this clone: Its cognate antigen is unknown.

Sequenced by immunoSEQ multiplex PCR; TCRdb stores in-frame clones only, minus some. This table holds over 100,000 clones, about nine tenths found once. Material for sequencing was PBMCs. J is TRBJ1-4 and V is TRBV7-9, with a tentative D call TRBD1 (5 bases). This TCR came from a young woman in good health and CMV-seronegative. DNA for the CDR3: TGTGCCAGCAGCCCAAAGGGGAATCCTGAAAAACTGTTTTTT. This translates into CASSPKGNPEKLFF.